The clone carrying this T cell receptor beta chain was found a few times. Its target is not known. Study-level results: Greatest tumor Treg TCR overlap was with tumor naive CD4+ cells. The larger cohort examined one V-J beta rearrangement, not whole repertoires.

The CDR3 sequence is 14 residues long. Germline V lookup: CDR1 ENHRY, CDR2 SYGVKD. Germline trimming cut 9 bases from V and 4 bases from J; bases unmatched to any gene: 10. Semi-nested PCR with Nested Universal Primer A followed constant-region reverse priming of full-length variable regions. TCRdb reprocessed the 5' RACE reads via MiXCR and lists one record per CDR3 protein. The sample consists of fewer than 60,000 distinct CDR3 sequences, roughly 30% of them appearing once. This sequence joins TRBV10-3 and TRBJ2-3; 7 bases match TRBD2. Material: naive CD4+ T cells sorted from blood. Specified subset: naive CD4+ T cells, CD4+CD45RA+CD25-. The receptor was isolated from a female donor with breast cancer. This CDR3 reads CAILAGNGADTQYF. The CDR3 DNA sequence: TGTGCCATATTAGCGGGCAATGGGGCAGATACGCAGTATTTT.